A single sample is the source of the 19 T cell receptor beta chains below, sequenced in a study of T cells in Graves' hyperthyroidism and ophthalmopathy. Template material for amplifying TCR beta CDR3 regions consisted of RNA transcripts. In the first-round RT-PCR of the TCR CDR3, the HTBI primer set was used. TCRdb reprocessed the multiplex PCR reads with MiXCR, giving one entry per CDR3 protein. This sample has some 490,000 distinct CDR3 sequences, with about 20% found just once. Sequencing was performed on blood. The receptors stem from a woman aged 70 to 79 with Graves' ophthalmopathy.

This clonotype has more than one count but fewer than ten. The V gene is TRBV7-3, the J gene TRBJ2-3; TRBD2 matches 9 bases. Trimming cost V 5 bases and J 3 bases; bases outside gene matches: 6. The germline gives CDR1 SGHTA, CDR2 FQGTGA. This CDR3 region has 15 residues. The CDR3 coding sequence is TGTGCCAGCAGCGCCCGCGGGAGGGCGACAGATACGCAGTATTTT. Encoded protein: CASSARGRATDTQYF.

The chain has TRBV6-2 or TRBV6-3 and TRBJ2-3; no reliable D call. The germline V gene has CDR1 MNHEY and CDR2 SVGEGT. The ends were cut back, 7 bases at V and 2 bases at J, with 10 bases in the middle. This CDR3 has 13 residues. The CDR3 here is CASMWENTDTQYF. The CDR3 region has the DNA TGTGCCAGCATGTGGGAAAACACAGATACGCAGTATTTT.

CDR3 in amino acids: CSEWDSVTDTQYF. The CDR3 nucleotides read TGCAGTGAGTGGGACAGCGTCACAGATACGCAGTATTTT. This sequence joins TRBV20-1 and TRBJ2-3; 7 bases line up with TRBD1. The CDR3 is 13 amino acids. CDR1 and CDR2 from the germline V gene are DFQATT and SNEGSKA (reference sequence). After removal of 7 bases from V and 2 bases from J, the junction contained 6 bases not matched to a gene.

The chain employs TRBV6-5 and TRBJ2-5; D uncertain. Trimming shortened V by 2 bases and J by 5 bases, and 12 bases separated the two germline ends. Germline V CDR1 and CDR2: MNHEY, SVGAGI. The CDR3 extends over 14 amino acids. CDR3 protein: CASSYGPPRETQYF. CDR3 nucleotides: TGTGCCAGCAGTTACGGACCTCCCCGGGAGACCCAGTACTTC.

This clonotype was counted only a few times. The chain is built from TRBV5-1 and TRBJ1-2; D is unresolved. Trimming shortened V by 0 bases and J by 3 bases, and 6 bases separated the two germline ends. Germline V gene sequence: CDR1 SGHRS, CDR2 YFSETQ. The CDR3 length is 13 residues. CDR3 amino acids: CASSLAQDYGYTF. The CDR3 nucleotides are TGCGCCAGCAGCTTGGCGCAGGACTATGGCTACACCTTC.

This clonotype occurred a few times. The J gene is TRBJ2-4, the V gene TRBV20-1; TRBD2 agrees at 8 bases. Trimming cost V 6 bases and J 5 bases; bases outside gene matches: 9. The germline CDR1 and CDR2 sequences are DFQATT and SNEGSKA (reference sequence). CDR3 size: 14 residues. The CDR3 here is CSAPGGGAQNIQYF. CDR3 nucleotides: TGCAGTGCCCCCGGGGGGGGAGCACAAAACATTCAGTACTTC.

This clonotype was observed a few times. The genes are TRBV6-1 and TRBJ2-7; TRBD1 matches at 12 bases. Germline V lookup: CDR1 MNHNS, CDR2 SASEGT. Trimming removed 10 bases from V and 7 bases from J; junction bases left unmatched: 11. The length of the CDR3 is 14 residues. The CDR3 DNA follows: TGTGCCACCACCGTGTGGGACAGGGGGCGGGAGCAGTACTTC. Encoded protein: CATTVWDRGREQYF.

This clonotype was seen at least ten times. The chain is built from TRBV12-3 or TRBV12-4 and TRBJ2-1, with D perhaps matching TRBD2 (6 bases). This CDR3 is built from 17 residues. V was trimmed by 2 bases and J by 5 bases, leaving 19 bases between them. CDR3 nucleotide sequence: TGTGCCAGCAGTTTATGGTCCGCACAGGACTATGACAATGAGCAGTTCTTC. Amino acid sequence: CASSLWSAQDYDNEQFF.

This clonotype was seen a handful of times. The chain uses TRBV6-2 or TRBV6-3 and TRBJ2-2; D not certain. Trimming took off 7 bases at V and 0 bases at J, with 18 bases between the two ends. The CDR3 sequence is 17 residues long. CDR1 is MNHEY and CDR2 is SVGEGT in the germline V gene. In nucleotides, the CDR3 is TGTGCCAGCACCACCCTTCGGACGGCGACGAACACCGGGGAGCTGTTTTTT. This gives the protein CASTTLRTATNTGELFF.

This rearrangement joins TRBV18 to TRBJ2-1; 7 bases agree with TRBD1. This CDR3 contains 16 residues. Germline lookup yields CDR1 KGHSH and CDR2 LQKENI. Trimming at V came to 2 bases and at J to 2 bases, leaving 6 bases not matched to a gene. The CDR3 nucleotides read TGTGCCAGCTCACCAACCCCAGGGGGTACCTACAATGAGCAGTTCTTC. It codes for CASSPTPGGTYNEQFF.

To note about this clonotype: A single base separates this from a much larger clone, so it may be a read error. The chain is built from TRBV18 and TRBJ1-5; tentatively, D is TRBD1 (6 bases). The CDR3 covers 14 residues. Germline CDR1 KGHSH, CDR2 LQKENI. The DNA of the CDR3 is TGTGCCAGCTCACCAGGGGGCAGTAATCGGCCCCAGCATTTT. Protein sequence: CASSPGGSNRPQHF.

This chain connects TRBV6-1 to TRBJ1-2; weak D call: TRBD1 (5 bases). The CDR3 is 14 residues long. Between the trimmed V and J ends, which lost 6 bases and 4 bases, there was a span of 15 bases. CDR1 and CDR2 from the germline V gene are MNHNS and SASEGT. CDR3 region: CASSLGESGYGYTF. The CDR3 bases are TGTGCCAGCAGCCTAGGGGAGTCGGGCTATGGCTACACCTTC.

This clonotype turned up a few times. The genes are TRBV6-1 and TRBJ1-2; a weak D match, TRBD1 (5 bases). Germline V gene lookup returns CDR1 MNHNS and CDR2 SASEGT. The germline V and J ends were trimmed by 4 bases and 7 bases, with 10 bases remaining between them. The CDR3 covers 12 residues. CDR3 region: CASSAGIVGYTF. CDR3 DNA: TGTGCCAGCAGTGCAGGGATTGTTGGCTACACCTTC.

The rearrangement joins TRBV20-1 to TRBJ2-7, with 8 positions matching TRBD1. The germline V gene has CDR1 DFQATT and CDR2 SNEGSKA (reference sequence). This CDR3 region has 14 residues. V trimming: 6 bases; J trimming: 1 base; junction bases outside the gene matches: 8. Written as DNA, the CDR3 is TGCAGTGCCGCAGGGGGCCCGCGATCCTACGAGCAGTACTTC. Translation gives CSAAGGPRSYEQYF.

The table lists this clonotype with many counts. CDR3 loop: CSASLLAGEETQYF. CDR3 sequence (DNA): TGCAGTGCTAGTTTACTAGCGGGAGAAGAGACCCAGTACTTC. The chain links TRBV20-1 to TRBJ2-5; TRBD2 matches at 11 bases. The CDR3 length is 14 residues. The germline V gene has CDR1 DFQATT and CDR2 SNEGSKA (reference sequence). J lost 3 bases, V lost 3 bases, and 3 bases had no gene match.

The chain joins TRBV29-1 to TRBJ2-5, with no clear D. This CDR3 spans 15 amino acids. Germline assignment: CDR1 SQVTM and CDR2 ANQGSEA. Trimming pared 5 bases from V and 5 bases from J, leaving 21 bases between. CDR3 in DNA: TGCAGCGTTTTCATCCTCTTCCATGGTCGGGAGACCCAGTACTTC. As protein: CSVFILFHGRETQYF.

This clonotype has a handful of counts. The CDR3: CASSYRGFEGAFF. The DNA for the CDR3 is TGTGCCAGCAGTTATCGAGGGTTTGAGGGGGCTTTCTTT. The chain links TRBV6-5 to TRBJ1-1; maybe TRBD1 (5 bases). The CDR3 loop spans 13 amino acids. Germline-derived CDR1 and CDR2 are MNHEY and SVGAGI. The germline V and J ends were trimmed by 3 bases and 11 bases, with 16 bases remaining between them.

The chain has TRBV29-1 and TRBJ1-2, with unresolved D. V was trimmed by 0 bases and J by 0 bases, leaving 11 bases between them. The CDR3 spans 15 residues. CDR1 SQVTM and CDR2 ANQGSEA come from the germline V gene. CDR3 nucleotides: TGCAGCGTTGAAGATCTACAGCTAGCTAACTATGGCTACACCTTC. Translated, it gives CSVEDLQLANYGYTF. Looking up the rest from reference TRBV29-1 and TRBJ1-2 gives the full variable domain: SAVISQKPSRDICQRGTSLTIQCQVDSQVTMMFWYRQQPGQSLTLIATANQGSEATYESGFVIDKFPISRPNLTFSTLTVSNMSPEDSSIYLCSVEDLQLANYGYTFGSGTRLTVV.

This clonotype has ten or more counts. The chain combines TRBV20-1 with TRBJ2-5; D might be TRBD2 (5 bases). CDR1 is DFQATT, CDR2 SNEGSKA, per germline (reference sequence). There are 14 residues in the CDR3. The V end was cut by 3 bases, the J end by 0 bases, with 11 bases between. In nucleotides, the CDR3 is TGCAGTGCTAGGTCAGCGGTGTACCAAGAGACCCAGTACTTC. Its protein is CSARSAVYQETQYF.